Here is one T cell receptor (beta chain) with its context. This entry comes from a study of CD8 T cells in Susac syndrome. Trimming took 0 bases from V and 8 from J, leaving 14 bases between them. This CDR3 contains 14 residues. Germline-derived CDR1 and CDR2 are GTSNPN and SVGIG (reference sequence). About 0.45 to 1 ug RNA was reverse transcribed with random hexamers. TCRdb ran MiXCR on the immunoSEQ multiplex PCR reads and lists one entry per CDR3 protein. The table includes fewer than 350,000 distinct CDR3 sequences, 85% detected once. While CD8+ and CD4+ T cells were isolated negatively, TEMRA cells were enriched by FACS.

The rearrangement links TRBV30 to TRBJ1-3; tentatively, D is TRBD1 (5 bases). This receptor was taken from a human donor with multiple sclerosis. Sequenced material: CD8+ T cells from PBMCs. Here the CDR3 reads CAWSVRVGVDTIYF. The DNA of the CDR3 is TGTGCCTGGAGTGTCAGGGTGGGAGTGGACACCATATATTTT.